Sequencing of this T cell receptor beta chain was carried out in a study of blood T cells in healthy people across ages (dated by TCRdb to between 2015 and 2017). Turning to the overall study: Template switching captured roughly one uniquely barcoded TCR beta cDNA molecule per two T cells in model experiments. To track age-related changes in TCR beta repertoire diversity, the study relied on deep sequencing normalized with unique cDNA molecular identifiers. The donors were divided into four age groups: young (average around 16 years), middle-aged (roughly 40), aged (about 62) and long-lived (about 90). To avoid experimental bias, donors of different ages were randomly spread across the sequencing lanes. For two donors (one aged 18 to 29 and one aged 80 or older), the study analyzed two additional independent replicas of 1 million unique cDNA reads from the same blood draw.

The 39 donors, aged about 6 to 100 years, were systemically healthy Caucasian individuals from Russia. Ten milliliters of peripheral blood were drawn from each donor into EDTA-treated Vacutainer tubes. Ficoll-Paque density-gradient centrifugation was used to isolate PBMCs, with at least 7 million per sample. Trizol reagent was used to extract total RNA from the PBMCs, yielding at least 5.5 micrograms per sample. For every donor, flow cytometry on a PBMC aliquot measured the percentage of naive CD45RAhigh/CD27high T cells. Results and caveats for the whole study, not just this receptor: A strong correlation was found between observed TCR beta diversity and the percentage of naive T cells measured by flow cytometry. Estimates of total diversity from one million sequenced T cells were regarded as lower bounds and underestimates. Because donor CMV infection status was unknown, age-related changes in expanded clonotypes were potentially confounded. Because profiling used bulk unsorted PBMCs, naive and antigen-experienced compartments could not be compared conclusively. Compared with the aged group, the long-lived group had more naive CD4+ T cells, fewer expanded clones and increased TCR diversity, a pattern suggesting age selection. Observed TCR beta diversity per million T cells fell roughly linearly with age, and a significant reduction was already apparent by age around 39.

In this sample, this clonotype turned up a few times. What antigen it recognizes has not been identified. It has no much larger one-base neighbor in the sample; base qualities were not kept. Library method: 5' RACE. The instrument was an Illumina HiSeq 2500. The second PCR ran for roughly 7 to 12 cycles and used a J-beta primer mix along with a sample-barcoded 5' primer. A template-switch 5' adaptor carrying 12 random nucleotides introduced a unique molecular identifier onto each TCR beta cDNA molecule. Each sample yielded at least 2.5 million CDR3-containing paired-end reads. The Mint cDNA synthesis kit, primed by a TRBC-specific oligonucleotide, was used to synthesize first-strand cDNA from all RNA. Following uracil-DNA glycosylase treatment, a first 18-cycle PCR with universal primers M1SS and BC2_uni_R was performed on all cDNA. As for how the authors treated the data: Normalization of each sample was performed by random selection of 1 million high-quality reads, each carrying a distinct molecular identifier. Instead of being binned into consensus sequences, reads that shared molecular identifiers were thrown out. MiTCR, set to a Q25 quality threshold and the strictest error-elimination algorithm, was used for CDR3 identification, clonotype clustering and error correction. A nonparametric unseen species model using Euler transformation provided a lower-bound estimate of total TCR beta diversity. In TCRdb, the public reads were trimmed at Q25 with fastp and aligned with MiXCR, with productive beta chains retained. For every CDR3 protein sequence, its rows merge into one entry that carries the most common genes and DNA. The V and J calls come from TCRdb's annotation, not from the publication. The sample table lists 500,000 to 600,000 distinct CDR3 sequences, roughly a quarter of them with a count of one. The ten largest make up approximately 17% of the sample.

There are 16 amino acids in the CDR3, from cysteine to phenylalanine inclusive. Only the CDR3 portion is preserved as DNA: 48 bases, with reading frame beginning at the first base. At the junction V is shortened by 6 bases and J by 2 bases, with 20 bases in between. The germline V gene (reference sequence) sets CDR1 to DFQATT and CDR2 to SNEGSKA. The clonotype was recovered from an older woman in good health. The chain joins TRBV20-1 to TRBJ2-4; the D match is possibly TRBD1 or TRBD2, with 6 bases aligned in each. Sequenced input: blood. The CDR3 in this case is CSANQAGGPPKNIQYF. Read as DNA, the sequence is TGCAGTGCCAACCAGGCTGGGGGGCCCCCCAAAAACATTCAGTACTTC.